These T cell receptor beta chains were read from a single sample in a study of T cell clones after liver transplantation. Some clones are missing from TCRdb's copy, which holds only in-frame ones; the method was immunoSEQ multiplex PCR. The repertoire holds about 71,000 clones, with about four fifths as singletons. The source material was CD4+ T cells from blood, sampled 12 months after liver transplant. These TCRs come from a human patient who received a liver transplant. Some of the T cells may derive from the graft donor. Each CDR3 is given with its conserved first and last residue. Fields, in order: D gene, clone size, J gene, V gene, CDR3 DNA, CDR3 protein. D genes are given only for firm matches. The listing skips clone size in some rows; elsewhere it reads once, few, many or a size class.

>.|.|TRBJ1-1|TRBV27
TGTGCCAGCAGGTTTACAGGGTTATTGAACACTGAAGCTTTCTTT
CASRFTGLLNTEAFF
>TRBD1|few|TRBJ2-5|TRBV5-1
TGCGCCAGCAGCGCGACCGGGACAGGGGACGGGGAAGAGACCCAGTACTTC
CASSATGTGDGEETQYF
>.|.|TRBJ1-2|TRBV28
TGTGCCAGCAGTCCCCAGGGGTTCCGCTATGGCTACACCTTC
CASSPQGFRYGYTF
>.|.|TRBJ1-1|TRBV12-5
TGTGCTAGTGGTTTGTCGGGGGAAGCTTTCTTT
CASGLSGEAFF
>TRBD2|.|TRBJ2-5|TRBV5-1
TGCGCCAGCAGACCTTTCGCACTAGCGGGAGCAGAGACCCAGTACTTC
CASRPFALAGAETQYF
>.|.|TRBJ2-7|TRBV28
TGTGCCAGCAGTCCCTACTACGAGCAGTACTTC
CASSPYYEQYF
>.|.|TRBJ1-1|TRBV5-4
TGTGCCAGCAGCTCCCGTGGGTGGGGATCCGAAGCTTTCTTT
CASSSRGWGSEAFF
>TRBD1|.|TRBJ2-5|TRBV30
TGTGCCTGGAGGGGACAGGTGACAAGTACCCAGTACTTC
CAWRGQVTSTQYF
>TRBD1|.|TRBJ1-2|TRBV29-1
TGCAGCGTTCCGGGACAGGCTGGGGATGGCTACACCTTC
CSVPGQAGDGYTF
>.|.|TRBJ2-1|TRBV11-3
TGTGCCAGCAGCTTAGGGACATACAATGAGCAGTTCTTC
CASSLGTYNEQFF
>.|.|TRBJ2-7|TRBV7-9
TGTGCCAGCAGCTTAGCGGTGGGTTCCCACGAGCAGTACTTC
CASSLAVGSHEQYF
>.|few|TRBJ2-2|TRBV27
TGTGCCAGCAAGGCGGGCGGGTACACCGGGGAGCTGTTTTTT
CASKAGGYTGELFF
>TRBD1|.|TRBJ1-1|TRBV7-8
TGTGCCAGCAGCTCTCGTGACAGGGGGCGCCTCATGAACACTGAAGCTTTCTTT
CASSSRDRGRLMNTEAFF
>TRBD2|.|TRBJ2-3|TRBV29-1
TGCAGCGTTGAAGATCGGGGGGGCTTGGCAGATACGCAGTATTTT
CSVEDRGGLADTQYF
>.|.|TRBJ1-1|TRBV29-1
TGCAGCGTCGCAAGTCCGGGGACGAACACTGAAGCTTTCTTT
CSVASPGTNTEAFF
>.|.|TRBJ2-7|TRBV2
TGTGCCAGCAGAAACGATCTCTACGAGCAGTACTTC
CASRNDLYEQYF
>TRBD2|few|TRBJ2-1|TRBV28
TGTGCCAGCAGACAGGGACTAGCGGGATACAATGAGCAGTTCTTC
CASRQGLAGYNEQFF
>.|.|TRBJ1-2|TRBV28
TGTGCCAGCAGTTTTGCGGGGGAATTCGATGGCTACACCTTC
CASSFAGEFDGYTF
>.|.|TRBJ1-5|TRBV19
TGTGCCAGTAGTAACTCACGACATAGCAATCAGCCCCAGCATTTT
CASSNSRHSNQPQHF
>TRBD2|.|TRBJ2-4|TRBV15
TGTGCCACCAGCAGAGAAGCGGGGCCAGGAAACATTCAGTACTTC
CATSREAGPGNIQYF
>TRBD2|few|TRBJ2-2|TRBV28
TGTGCCAGCAGTTTCCTAGCGGGGGGGACGAACACCGGGGAGCTGTTTTTT
CASSFLAGGTNTGELFF
>TRBD1|once|TRBJ2-3|TRBV7-2
TGTGCCAGCCAACCTACCCGGACAGGTAGAACAGATACGCAGTATTTT
CASQPTRTGRTDTQYF
>.|.|TRBJ1-3|TRBV6-1
TGTGCCAGCAGTGGACGGGACGGTGGAAACACCATATATTTT
CASSGRDGGNTIYF
>TRBD2|once|TRBJ2-1|TRBV2
TGTGCCAGCAGTATAGGACTAGCGGGAGCCAATGAGCAGTTCTTC
CASSIGLAGANEQFF
>.|.|TRBJ2-1|TRBV9
TGTGCCAGCAGCGCGACCAGGACCTCCAATGAGCAGTTCTTC
CASSATRTSNEQFF
>.|.|TRBJ1-1|TRBV18
TGTGCCAGCTCACCACGTGAGGAGAACACTGAAGCTTTCTTT
CASSPREENTEAFF
>.|.|TRBJ2-2|TRBV2
TGTGCCAGCAACCAGGGTCCCGGGGAGCTGTTTTTT
CASNQGPGELFF
>TRBD2|.|TRBJ2-7|TRBV15
TGTGCCACCAGCAGAGCGGGGGGGGCCTACGAGCAGTACTTC
CATSRAGGAYEQYF
>.|.|TRBJ1-4|TRBV7-9
TGTGCCAGCCAAGTGCGGGGGCAAGGAGAAAAACTGTTTTTT
CASQVRGQGEKLFF
>.|.|TRBJ2-4|TRBV11-2
TGTGCCAGCAGCTACGGGATCCAAAAAAACATTCAGTACTTC
CASSYGIQKNIQYF
>.|.|TRBJ1-5|TRBV28
TGTGCCAGCAGTGACAGGACGAATCAGCCCCAGCATTTT
CASSDRTNQPQHF
>.|.|TRBJ2-1|TRBV18
TGTGCCAGCTCGTATAGCGGAGACTCCTACAATGAGCAGTTCTTC
CASSYSGDSYNEQFF
>.|.|TRBJ2-7|TRBV28
TGTGCCAGCAGTTTCCCCCCCACCTACGAGCAGTACTTC
CASSFPPTYEQYF
>TRBD2|.|TRBJ2-1|TRBV5-1
TGCGCCAGCAGCGCCGGGACTAGCGGGACAAGAAGGAATGAGCAGTTCTTC
CASSAGTSGTRRNEQFF
>TRBD1|.|TRBJ1-4|TRBV19
TGTGCCAGTGGGGACAGGGGAACTAATGAAAAACTGTTTTTT
CASGDRGTNEKLFF
>TRBD1|.|TRBJ2-3|TRBV15
TGTGCCACCAGCAGAGATAAGCGGCAGGGGGTTAGAGATACGCAGTATTTT
CATSRDKRQGVRDTQYF
>TRBD1|few|TRBJ2-7|TRBV7-3
TGTGCCAGCAGCTTTTCTCCCAGGACAGGGAAAGACGAGCAGTACTTC
CASSFSPRTGKDEQYF
>.|.|TRBJ1-1|TRBV5-1
TGCGCCAGCAGCTTGACTGGGAACACTGAAGCTTTCTTT
CASSLTGNTEAFF
>TRBD1|.|TRBJ1-2|TRBV28
TGTGCCAGCAAACCGACAGGGTTCTATGGCTACACCTTC
CASKPTGFYGYTF
>TRBD1|.|TRBJ1-4|TRBV5-1
TGCGCCAGCAGCCGGGACAGTAATGAAAAACTGTTTTTT
CASSRDSNEKLFF
>.|.|TRBJ2-1|TRBV5-4
TGTGCCAGCAGCCGAGACTTAAGGGGAGTCAATGAGCAGTTCTTC
CASSRDLRGVNEQFF
>TRBD2|.|TRBJ2-7|TRBV7-6
TGTGCCAGCAGCACCGGGGGTAGCGGGGCTTACGAGCAGTACTTC
CASSTGGSGAYEQYF
>TRBD2|.|TRBJ2-3|TRBV27
TGTGCCAGCAGCGGACTAGCGGGAAGAGCTAGCACAGATACGCAGTATTTT
CASSGLAGRASTDTQYF
>.|.|TRBJ1-2|TRBV18
TGTGCCAGCTCACCGACGTCGGACGATGGCTACACCTTC
CASSPTSDDGYTF
>.|few|TRBJ2-7|TRBV19
TGTGCCAGTAGTTTTGGTCAGGGGTCCTACGAGCAGTACTTC
CASSFGQGSYEQYF
>.|.|TRBJ2-7|TRBV5-1
TGCGCCAGCAGCCGCAATTACCTTGTAACCTACGAGCAGTACTTC
CASSRNYLVTYEQYF
>.|few|TRBJ2-2|TRBV18
TGTGCCAGCTCACCGTTAGAAGGCGGGGAGCTGTTTTTT
CASSPLEGGELFF
>.|.|TRBJ2-1|TRBV21-1
TGTGCCAGCAGCCTCAGCGAGCGGGGGTCCTACAATGAGCAGTTCTTC
CASSLSERGSYNEQFF
>.|.|TRBJ2-6|TRBV9
TGTGCCAGCAGCTCGAGACACCCCTCTGGGGCCAACGTCCTGACTTTC
CASSSRHPSGANVLTF
>.|.|TRBJ2-7|TRBV6-6
TGTGCCAGCAGCCCTTCCGGAGGCGAGCAGTACTTC
CASSPSGGEQYF
>TRBD2|.|TRBJ2-7|TRBV6-1
TGTGCCAGCAGTGAAGCCGGGGGGGTAGCGTACTACGAGCAGTACTTC
CASSEAGGVAYYEQYF
>.|.|TRBJ1-5|TRBV7-2
TGTGCCAGCAGCTTAGCGCGGTCCGGCAATCAGCCCCAGCATTTT
CASSLARSGNQPQHF
>TRBD1|.|TRBJ1-4|TRBV19
TGTGCCAGTACCCCGGGACAGGAGGATGAAAAACTGTTTTTT
CASTPGQEDEKLFF
>.|.|TRBJ2-7|TRBV5-4
TGTGCCAGCAGCGTCCTCACCGCCCCTAGGGAGCAGTACTTC
CASSVLTAPREQYF
>.|.|TRBJ1-1|TRBV9
TGTGCCAGCAGCGTAGGTAGGTTCCCCCCACCTGAAGCTTTCTTT
CASSVGRFPPPEAFF
>.|.|TRBJ2-7|TRBV10-3
TGTGCCATCAGTGAGTTGAGCCCTATGCCGGGAAATGAACACGAGCAGTACTTC
CAISELSPMPGNEHEQYF
>.|.|TRBJ1-1|TRBV7-2
TGTGCCAGCAGCTTAAGGCCCATGGGCGAGAACACTGAAGCTTTCTTT
CASSLRPMGENTEAFF
>TRBD1|once|TRBJ1-1|TRBV18
TGTGCCAGCTCAGACACCGGGACAGGGGTAGCTTTCTTT
CASSDTGTGVAFF
>TRBD1|.|TRBJ1-2|TRBV6-5
TGTGCCAGCAGAACCGACAGGGACTATGGCTACACCTTC
CASRTDRDYGYTF
>TRBD1|.|TRBJ2-7|TRBV5-1
TGCGCCAGCAGCTTTGGGTCGGGACAGGGGAATACCGAGCAGTACTTC
CASSFGSGQGNTEQYF